The sequence of this T cell receptor beta chain was determined in a study of circulating tumor DNA in untreated peripheral T-cell lymphoma. Overall study results and limits: In 76% of patients, tumor-specific clonotypes were identified.

The assay was immunoSEQ multiplex PCR, and TCRdb's table has in-frame clones only and misses some. The sample yields roughly 7,000 clones, 60% to 85% seen once. The CDR3 contains 17 residues. Per the germline V gene, CDR1 is SGHNT and CDR2 is YENEEA. The V segment lost 3 bases and the J segment 5 bases; nucleotides outside the gene matches: 10. Note on this clone: The antigen is unknown.

Before treatment, baseline tumor tissue was collected for sequencing. V and J are TRBV11-3 and TRBJ2-3; 11 positions match TRBD2. What was sequenced was tumor tissue. The source is a human donor with peripheral T-cell lymphoma. DNA of the CDR3: TGTGCCAGCAGCTTTCAAACGGGGACTAGCGGCATAGATACGCAGTATTTT. Amino acid sequence: CASSFQTGTSGIDTQYF.